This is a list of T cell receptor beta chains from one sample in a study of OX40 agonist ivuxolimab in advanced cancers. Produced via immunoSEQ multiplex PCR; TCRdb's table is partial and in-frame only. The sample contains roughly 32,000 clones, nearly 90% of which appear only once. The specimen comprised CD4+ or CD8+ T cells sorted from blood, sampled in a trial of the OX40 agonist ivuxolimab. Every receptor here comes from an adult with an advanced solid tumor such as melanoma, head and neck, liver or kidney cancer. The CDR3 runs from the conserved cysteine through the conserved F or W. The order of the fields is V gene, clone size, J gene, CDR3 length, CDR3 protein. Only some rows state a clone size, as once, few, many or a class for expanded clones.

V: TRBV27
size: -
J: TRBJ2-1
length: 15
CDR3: CASSLVGPGYNEQFF

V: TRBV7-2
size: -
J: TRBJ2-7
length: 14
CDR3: CASSLPGSTYEQYF

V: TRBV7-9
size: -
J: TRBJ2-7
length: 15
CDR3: CASSDGLAGSYEQYF

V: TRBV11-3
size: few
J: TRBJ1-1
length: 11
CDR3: CASSLGGEAFF

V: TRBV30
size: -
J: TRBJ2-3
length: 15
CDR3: CAWSVQDFRTDTQYF

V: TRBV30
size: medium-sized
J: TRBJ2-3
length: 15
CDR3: CAWSGSGGVVDTQYF

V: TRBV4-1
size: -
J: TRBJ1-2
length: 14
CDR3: CASSQDGGSVGYTF

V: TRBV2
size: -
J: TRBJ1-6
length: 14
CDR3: CASSDEWGEGPLHF

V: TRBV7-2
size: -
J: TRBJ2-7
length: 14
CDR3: CASSLAGVAYEQYF

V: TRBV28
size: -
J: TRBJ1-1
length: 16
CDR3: CASSPVRGVTETEAFF

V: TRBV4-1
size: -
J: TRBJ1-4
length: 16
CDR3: CASSQGPGTGGEKLFF

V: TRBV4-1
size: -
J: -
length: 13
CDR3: CASSSDAHYEQYF

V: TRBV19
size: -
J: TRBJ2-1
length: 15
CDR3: CASTSPGRSYNEQFF

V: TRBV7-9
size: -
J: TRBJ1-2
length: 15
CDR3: CASSSDSIETYGYTF

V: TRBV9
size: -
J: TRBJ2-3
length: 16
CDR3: CASSPPQGSRTDTQYF

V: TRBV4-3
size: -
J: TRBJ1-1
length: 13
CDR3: CASSPGQAPEAFF

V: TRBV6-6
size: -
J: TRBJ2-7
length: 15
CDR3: CASSYSLGLEDEQYF

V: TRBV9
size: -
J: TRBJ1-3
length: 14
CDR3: CASSPSGGGNTIYF

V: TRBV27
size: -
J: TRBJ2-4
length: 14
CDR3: CASSPYGAHGIQYF

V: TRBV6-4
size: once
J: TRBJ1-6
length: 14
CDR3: CASSEGQENSPLHF

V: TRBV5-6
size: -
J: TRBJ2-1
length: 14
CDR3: CASSLSGLYNEQFF

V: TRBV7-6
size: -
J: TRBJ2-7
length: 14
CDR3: CASSLFAGGPEQYF

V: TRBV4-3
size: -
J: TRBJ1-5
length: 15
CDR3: CASSQDGTSNQPQHF

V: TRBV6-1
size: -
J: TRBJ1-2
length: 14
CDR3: CASIHQGEGYGYTF

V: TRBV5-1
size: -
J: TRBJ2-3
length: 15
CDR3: CASSLGERGTDTQYF

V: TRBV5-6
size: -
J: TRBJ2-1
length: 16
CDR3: CASSPDWKSSYNEQFF

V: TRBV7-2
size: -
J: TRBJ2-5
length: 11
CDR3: CASSFQETQYF

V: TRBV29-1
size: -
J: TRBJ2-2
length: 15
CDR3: CSVELISRGAGELFF

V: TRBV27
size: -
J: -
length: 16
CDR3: CASTQLGGQGSYEQYF

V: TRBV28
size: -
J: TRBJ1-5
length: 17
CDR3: CASSPLTAGKSNQPQHF

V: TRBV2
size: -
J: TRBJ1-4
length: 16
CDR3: CASSEAKGGLHEKLFF